This is a list of T cell receptor beta chains from one sample in a study of graft-versus-host responses after intestinal transplantation. Assay used: immunoSEQ multiplex PCR; TCRdb lists only in-frame clones, some missing. Here the sample spans 37,000 or so clones, less than 95% being singletons. The sample in question was PBMCs, obtained around 320 days after intestinal transplant. The receptor set was obtained from a human patient who received an intestinal transplant, so some T cells may come from the graft donor. Both conserved end residues are part of each CDR3. A D gene is named only where the DNA matches it firmly. Clone size is stated in some rows and not others, as once, few, many or a class when expanded.

v_gene	d_gene	abundance	j_gene	CDR3nt	CDR3aa
TRBV29-1	NA	NA	TRBJ2-2	TGCAGCGTAGGACCGAGCGCGAACACCGGGGAGCTGTTTTTT	CSVGPSANTGELFF
TRBV7-3	TRBD1	NA	TRBJ1-5	TGTGCCAGCAGCTTGGGACAGAATCAGCCCCAGCATTTT	CASSLGQNQPQHF
TRBV19	NA	NA	TRBJ1-1	TGTGCCAGTAGTTTTTCCATGGGGAACACTGAAGCTTTCTTT	CASSFSMGNTEAFF
TRBV6-5	NA	NA	TRBJ2-1	TGTGCCAGCAGTGAAGGGTCCTACAATGAGCAGTTCTTC	CASSEGSYNEQFF
TRBV21-1	NA	NA	TRBJ2-1	TGTGCCAGCAGCAATTCAGGGGGGAAGGACGAGCAGTTCTTC	CASSNSGGKDEQFF
TRBV7-6	TRBD1	NA	TRBJ1-2	TGTGCCAGCAGCTCGGGACAGGGGTCCTATGGCTACACCTTC	CASSSGQGSYGYTF
TRBV11-3	TRBD2	NA	TRBJ2-1	TGTGCCAGCAGCATCTTTAGCGGGGGGGCCAATGAGCAGTTCTTC	CASSIFSGGANEQFF
TRBV7-7	NA	NA	TRBJ2-5	TGTGCCAGCAGCTCCTGGGCTTCGGAGACCCAGTACTTC	CASSSWASETQYF
TRBV7-9	NA	NA	TRBJ1-6	TGTGCCAGCGGGGAGGAAGGCACCTATAATTCACCCCTCCACTTT	CASGEEGTYNSPLHF
TRBV7-9	NA	NA	TRBJ1-3	TGTGCCAGCAGCTCCAAAAGTACCCCAAGCGCCTCTGGAAACACCATATATTTT	CASSSKSTPSASGNTIYF
TRBV6-4	TRBD1	NA	TRBJ1-2	TGTGCCAGCAGCCCGACAGGGTTTAAAGGCTGCACCTTC	CASSPTGFKGCTF
TRBV25-1	NA	NA	TRBJ1-3	TGTGCCAGCAGTGGTTACGGCGGAAACACCATATATTTT	CASSGYGGNTIYF
TRBV6-1	TRBD1	NA	TRBJ2-7	TGTGCCAGCAGTGCGACAGGGTCTGAACTCTCCTACGAGCAGTACTTC	CASSATGSELSYEQYF
TRBV19	NA	NA	TRBJ2-1	TGTGCCAGTAGTTACTCACTAATCCCTCTCTACAATGAGCAGTTCTTC	CASSYSLIPLYNEQFF
TRBV6-5	TRBD1	NA	TRBJ1-4	TGTGCCAGCAGTTATTTCGGGACAGGCAATGAAAAACTGTTTTTT	CASSYFGTGNEKLFF
TRBV13	NA	NA	TRBJ1-6	TGTGCCAGCAGCATAGGGGGGACGAGCTCCTATAATTCACCCCTCCACTTT	CASSIGGTSSYNSPLHF
TRBV6-1	NA	NA	TRBJ1-4	TGTGCCAGCAGCCTTCGTCGGAATGAAAAACTGTTTTTT	CASSLRRNEKLFF
TRBV2	NA	NA	TRBJ2-3	TGTGCCAGCAGGACAGACACAGATACGCAGTATTTT	CASRTDTDTQYF
TRBV7-3	NA	once	TRBJ1-4	TGTGCCAGCAGCTTAAGTGCAGGGGAAAAACTGTTTTTT	CASSLSAGEKLFF
TRBV28	NA	NA	TRBJ1-2	TGTGCCAGCAGTCCCTCGGTCAGGGAAGGCTACACCTTC	CASSPSVREGYTF
TRBV30	NA	NA	TRBJ1-1	TGTGCCTGGAAGGCCGCTGAAGCTTTCTTT	CAWKAAEAFF
TRBV19	NA	NA	TRBJ2-7	TGTGCCAGTAGTACCGGGTATTTCTACGAGCAGTACTTC	CASSTGYFYEQYF
TRBV18	NA	once	TRBJ2-2	TGTGCCAGCTCACCAAGTAGGGGAGCGGAGCTGTTTTTT	CASSPSRGAELFF
TRBV25-1	TRBD2	once	TRBJ2-5	TGTGCCAGCAGTTATCGAGCGGGGGGGCCGAGTTTGGAGACCCAGTACTTC	CASSYRAGGPSLETQYF
TRBV5-6	TRBD1	NA	TRBJ2-5	TGTGCCAGCAGCCCTGGGACAGAGGGCGAGACCCAGTACTTC	CASSPGTEGETQYF
TRBV5-1	NA	NA	TRBJ1-2	TGCGCCAGCAGCCCGGACAGTTATGGCTACACCTTC	CASSPDSYGYTF
TRBV6-1	TRBD2	NA	TRBJ2-7	TGTGCCAGCAGTCCGACTAGCGGGAGGTTGGGAGAGCAGTACTTC	CASSPTSGRLGEQYF
TRBV18	NA	once	TRBJ1-1	TGTGCCAGCTCATCCTCGACGGGGAACACTGAAGCTTTCTTT	CASSSSTGNTEAFF
TRBV27	TRBD1	NA	TRBJ2-7	TGTGCCAGCAGTTTATTCTGGGGACAGGGGGCCTACGAGCAGTACTTC	CASSLFWGQGAYEQYF
TRBV5-1	TRBD1	NA	TRBJ1-2	TGCGCCAGCAGCTTGGCGACAGGGGCTAAGGCCTATGGCTACACCTTC	CASSLATGAKAYGYTF
TRBV6-5	NA	NA	TRBJ1-1	TGTGCCAGCAATCCCGGACAGCTCGTCACTGAAGCTTTCTTT	CASNPGQLVTEAFF
TRBV28	TRBD2	NA	TRBJ2-1	TGTGCCAGCAGTTTCTGGACTAGCTCCTCCACGGTCCGGCTCCTTGACCCAAACAATGAGCAGTTCTTC	CASSFWTSSSTVRLLDPNNEQFF
TRBV2	NA	NA	TRBJ2-6	TGTGCCAGCATACAGGGTGGGGCCAACGTCCTGACTTTC	CASIQGGANVLTF
TRBV11-2	NA	NA	TRBJ2-5	TGTGCCAGCAGCTTGAACCGAGGACCGCAAGAGACCCAGTACTTC	CASSLNRGPQETQYF
TRBV27	TRBD2	NA	TRBJ2-2	TGTGCCAGCAGTTCCCGCGCGGGAGGGCCCGGGGAGCTGTTTTTT	CASSSRAGGPGELFF
TRBV28	NA	NA	TRBJ2-1	TGTGCCAGCAGGCCGACAGGAGACAATGAGCAGTTCTTC	CASRPTGDNEQFF
TRBV5-6	NA	NA	TRBJ2-7	TGTGCCAGCAGCTTCGCCGGGGCGGGCTACGAGCAGTACTTC	CASSFAGAGYEQYF
TRBV6-1	NA	NA	TRBJ2-7	TGTGCCAGCAATCCTCGACTAGGGATCCACGAGCAGTACTTC	CASNPRLGIHEQYF
TRBV21-1	NA	NA	TRBJ1-5	TGTGCCAGCCCTCAAAGGAGGAACAGGACTATGGGCAATCAGCCCCAGCATTTT	CASPQRRNRTMGNQPQHF
TRBV7-3	NA	NA	TRBJ2-1	TGTGCCAGCAGCGGAGGGACAGACCTCAATGAGCAGTTCTTC	CASSGGTDLNEQFF
TRBV5-1	TRBD1	few	TRBJ1-6	TGCGCCAGCAGCTCCAACAGGGGCCTAAGATCACCCCTCCACTTT	CASSSNRGLRSPLHF
TRBV5-5	TRBD1	NA	TRBJ2-7	TGTGCCAGCAGCCCGGACAGGGTTCCCTACGAGCAGTACTTC	CASSPDRVPYEQYF
TRBV9	TRBD1	few	TRBJ1-6	TGTGCCAGCAGCTCGGACAGGGTTAATTCACCCCTCCACTTT	CASSSDRVNSPLHF
TRBV4-1	NA	once	TRBJ1-6	TGCGCCAGCAGCCAAGGGCCAGCCGGGAGGGATAATTCACCCCTCCACTTT	CASSQGPAGRDNSPLHF